These 27 T cell receptor beta chains came from one sample sequenced in a study of low-dose radiotherapy and immunotherapy resistance in tumors. Alpha and beta chains were covered, as first-strand cDNA relied on TRAV- and TRBV-specific primers. TCRs were put through around 20 PCR cycles of amplification with Phusion. A constant-region primer and the V-primer adapter served as the primer pair. Each CDR3 protein is one row after TCRdb ran MiXCR on the reads. Of 15,000 or so distinct CDR3 sequences listed, about half are singletons. The receptors were sampled from a human donor with advanced metastatic prostate, ovarian, gallbladder or colorectal cancer (not recorded which). This table probably holds off-target reads from a library built for another chain.

This clonotype was recorded a few times. The genes are TRBV6-1 and TRBJ1-5; D not resolved. Germline-derived CDR1 and CDR2 are MNHNS and SASEGT. This CDR3 contains 14 residues. V dropped 4 bases and J dropped 3 bases, with 10 bases sitting between them. CDR3 nucleotide sequence: TGTGCCAGCAGTGGGGATCGTCTCAATCAGCCCCAGCATTTT. Its translation: CASSGDRLNQPQHF.

This clonotype showed up just a few times. V is TRBV15 and J is TRBJ2-1; tentative D call: TRBD2 (6 bases). The V gene's germline CDR1 is LNHNV and CDR2 YYDKDF (reference sequence). The CDR3 is 12 residues long. V lost 5 bases to trimming and J lost 12 bases, with 14 bases between them. The CDR3 coding sequence is TGTGCCACCAGCGGTCTCGCGGGGCGGCAGTTCTTC. Translation: CATSGLAGRQFF.

This clonotype was recorded a few times. V usage is TRBV6-2 or TRBV6-3 and J usage is TRBJ2-4, with TRBD2 matching 15 bases. This CDR3 has 15 amino acids. After removal of 5 bases from V and 9 bases from J, the junction contained 5 bases not matched to a gene. Germline-derived CDR1 and CDR2 are MNHEY and SVGEGT. CDR3 nucleotide sequence: TGTGCCAGCAGTGACGGACTAGCGGGAGGGGGCATTCAGTACTTC. Protein sequence: CASSDGLAGGGIQYF.

The V gene is TRBV9, the J gene TRBJ2-1, with TRBD1 identical over 8 bases. Looked up from germline, CDR1 is SGDLS and CDR2 is YYNGEE. The V and J ends lost 1 base and 4 bases, in that order; junction bases with no gene match: 10. This CDR3 has 17 amino acids. CDR3 DNA sequence: TGTGCCAGCAGCGTATTTGGGGCAGGGGGCTCGTACAATGAGCAGTTCTTC. Translating it yields CASSVFGAGGSYNEQFF.

This clonotype was recorded a few times. V usage is TRBV2 and J usage is TRBJ2-3; 9 bases match TRBD1. Germline loops: CDR1 SNHLY, CDR2 FYNNEI. After removal of 11 bases from V and 5 bases from J, the junction contained 8 bases not matched to a gene. CDR3 length: 13 residues. CDR3 nucleotides: TGTGCCGACAGGGGGGATGAGATAGATACGCAGTATTTT. Amino acid sequence: CADRGDEIDTQYF.

The chain carries TRBV30 and TRBJ2-3, with unresolved D. The V gene lost 0 bases and the J gene lost 6 bases, with 13 bases spanning the gap. There are 14 residues in the CDR3. The germline V gene encodes CDR1 GTSNPN and CDR2 SVGIG (reference sequence). CDR3 amino acids: CAWSVRVWSDTQYF. The DNA for the CDR3 is TGTGCCTGGAGTGTTCGCGTTTGGTCGGATACGCAGTATTTT. The variable domain in full, with the rest retrieved from reference TRBV30 and TRBJ2-3, is SQTIHQWPATLVQPVGSPLSLECTVEGTSNPNLYWYRQAAGRGLQLLFYSVGIGQISSEVPQNLSASRPQDRQFILSSKKLLLSDSGFYLCAWSVRVWSDTQYFGPGTRLTVL.

This clonotype was found a few times. The chain couples TRBV5-5 to TRBJ2-5; D perhaps matches TRBD2 (5 bases). Looked up from germline, CDR1 is SGHKS and CDR2 is YYEKEE (reference sequence). Trimming left V 4 bases short and J 4 bases short, with 17 bases between. The CDR3 covers 15 residues. CDR3 region: CASSLGRESGETQYF. The CDR3 DNA reads TGTGCCAGCAGCCTAGGACGGGAATCGGGAGAGACCCAGTACTTC.

The V and J genes are TRBV11-2 and TRBJ1-2, with D perhaps matching TRBD1 (6 bases). This CDR3 has 13 residues. Germline V gives CDR1 SGHAT, CDR2 FQNNGV. V was trimmed by 10 bases and J by 2 bases, leaving 14 bases between them. The CDR3, as DNA: TGTGCCACCGGGACACTAACAAACTATGGCTACACCTTC. The encoded protein is CATGTLTNYGYTF.

The chain joins TRBV5-1 to TRBJ2-7, with a weak D call TRBD2 (6 bases). The CDR3 contains 14 residues. Per the germline V gene, CDR1 is SGHRS and CDR2 is YFSETQ. Trimming stripped 5 bases from V and 2 bases from J, with 14 bases between. The CDR3 sequence is CASRKPGGAYEQYF. As DNA, the CDR3 is TGCGCCAGCAGAAAACCTGGAGGGGCCTACGAGCAGTACTTC.

This rearrangement joins TRBV5-1 to TRBJ2-3; TRBD2 might be the D (5 bases). This CDR3 spans 14 amino acids. V lost 1 base and J lost 6, with 12 bases in between. Germline assignment: CDR1 SGHRS and CDR2 YFSETQ. DNA of the CDR3: TGCGCCAGCAGCTTGCCGTCCTCGGGGGATACGCAGTATTTT. Amino acid sequence: CASSLPSSGDTQYF.

The chain recombines TRBV14 with TRBJ1-1, with D unclear. Germline-derived CDR1 and CDR2 are SGHDN and FVKESK. The CDR3 is 13 amino acids. The V end lost 4 bases, the J end lost 4 bases, and 10 bases lay between the germline ends. The CDR3 bases are TGTGCCAGCAGCCTCGGACGGTCCACTGAAGCTTTCTTT. Translation: CASSLGRSTEAFF.

The V call is TRBV2, the J call TRBJ2-3; possibly TRBD2 for D (5 bases). Trimming removed 2 bases at V and 0 bases at J, with 18 bases between. The CDR3 totals 18 residues. Per germline, CDR1 SNHLY and CDR2 FYNNEI. This CDR3 reads CASSERDSRRLSTDTQYF. CDR3 nucleotide sequence: TGTGCCAGCAGTGAAAGGGATTCGAGGAGGTTAAGCACAGATACGCAGTATTTT. Together with reference TRBV2 and TRBJ2-3, the CDR3 gives the full variable domain: EPEVTQTPSHQVTQMGQEVILRCVPISNHLYFYWYRQILGQKVEFLVSFYNNEISEKSEIFDDQFSVERPDGSNFTLKIRSTKLEDSAMYFCASSERDSRRLSTDTQYFGPGTRLTVL.

V gene TRBV10-3 combines with J gene TRBJ2-5, with 10 bases fitting TRBD2. With V trimmed by 5 bases and J by 5 bases, 8 bases remained unmatched. Germline V CDR1 and CDR2: ENHRY, SYGVKD. The CDR3 sequence is 15 residues long. The chain's CDR3 is CAISSASGGKETQYF. The CDR3 nucleotides are TGTGCCATCAGTTCCGCTAGCGGGGGCAAGGAGACCCAGTACTTC.

The sample holds a few counts of this clonotype. This chain uses TRBV11-2 with TRBJ2-2, with D possibly being TRBD1 (5 bases). The CDR3 covers 15 residues. The V end was cut by 0 bases, the J end by 6 bases, with 11 bases between. CDR1 is SGHAT and CDR2 is FQNNGV in the germline V gene. For the CDR3, the DNA is TGTGCCAGCAGCTTAGAAGGGGCAGGAGCCGGGGAGCTGTTTTTT. Amino acid sequence: CASSLEGAGAGELFF.

The J gene is TRBJ1-5, the V gene TRBV5-1; D is possibly TRBD1 (5 bases). Trimming took 0 bases from V and 12 from J, leaving 13 bases between them. Germline V gene data show CDR1 as SGHRS and CDR2 as YFSETQ. CDR3 length: 13 residues. The CDR3 DNA sequence: TGCGCCAGCAGCTTGGACAGACAGACAGTCCAGCATTTT. Amino acid sequence: CASSLDRQTVQHF.

The table lists this clonotype with a few counts. The chain combines TRBV10-3 with TRBJ2-2, with unresolved D. The germline V gene encodes CDR1 ENHRY and CDR2 SYGVKD. Trimming left V 4 bases short and J 5 bases short, with 5 bases between. The CDR3 sequence is 12 residues long. The CDR3 bases are TGTGCCATCAGTGGCCAAACCGGGGAGCTGTTTTTT. It codes for CAISGQTGELFF.

This clonotype showed up just a few times. The V call is TRBV15, the J call TRBJ1-5; D not resolved. This CDR3 spans 15 amino acids. V was clipped by 3 bases and J by 4 bases, with 13 bases between them. The germline V gene encodes CDR1 LNHNV and CDR2 YYDKDF (reference sequence). The CDR3 DNA sequence: TGTGCCACCAGCAGCCGCGGACGTATTAATCAGCCCCAGCATTTT. This translates into CATSSRGRINQPQHF.

This rearrangement joins TRBV24-1 to TRBJ2-3, with TRBD1 as a possible D gene (6 bases). Trimming removed 3 bases from V and 5 bases from J, with 20 bases in between. The CDR3 spans 17 residues. In germline, CDR1 is KGHDR, CDR2 SFDVKD. CDR3 residues: CATSDGQRGTTRDTQYF. The CDR3, as DNA: TGTGCCACCAGTGATGGGCAAAGGGGGACGACTCGAGATACGCAGTATTTT.

The rearrangement joins TRBV7-6 to TRBJ2-7; 12 positions match TRBD2. J was trimmed by 4 bases and V by 5 bases; bases with no gene match: 15. This CDR3 is 18 amino acids long. Germline V CDR1 and CDR2: SGHVS, FNYEAQ. Here the CDR3 DNA reads TGTGCCAGCAGCCGACCCGCGACTAGCGGGAGTATCGGGTACGAGCAGTACTTC. This translates into CASSRPATSGSIGYEQYF.

The CDR3 reads CASILGQAGETQYF. The CDR3 bases are TGTGCCAGCATTCTGGGACAGGCGGGGGAGACCCAGTACTTC. The J gene is TRBJ2-5, the V gene TRBV2; TRBD1 agrees at 8 bases. V shed 7 bases and J 5 bases; nucleotides not matched to a gene: 9. This CDR3 region has 14 residues. Germline V gene sequence: CDR1 SNHLY, CDR2 FYNNEI.

The gene calls are TRBV20-1 and TRBJ2-1; maybe TRBD2 (5 bases). Per the germline V gene, CDR1 is DFQATT and CDR2 is SNEGSKA (reference sequence). Trimming took 2 bases from V and 3 from J, leaving 8 bases between them. The CDR3 length is 13 residues. CDR3 loop: CSARRGGYNEQFF. The CDR3 region has the DNA TGCAGTGCTAGACGGGGTGGCTACAATGAGCAGTTCTTC.

This clonotype was found a few times. The gene calls are TRBV7-2 and TRBJ1-1; possible D gene TRBD1, 5 bases. Germline V gives CDR1 SGHTA, CDR2 FQGNSA. V was shortened by 5 bases and J by 2 bases, with 18 bases between the two germline ends. The CDR3 sequence is 16 residues long. The CDR3 here is CASSPSGGVFNTEAFF. The CDR3 DNA reads as TGTGCCAGCAGCCCCAGCGGGGGAGTATTTAACACTGAAGCTTTCTTT.

With respect to this clonotype: One end of the junction is discordant with germline, which a read error may explain. This sequence joins TRBV7-9 and TRBJ2-3; D possibly corresponds to TRBD2 (5 bases). The germline gives CDR1 SEHNR, CDR2 FQNEAQ (reference sequence). There are 18 residues in the CDR3. The CDR3 sequence: CASSSQPPDPDLGDMQYF. The CDR3 DNA sequence: TGTGCCAGCAGTTCGCAACCCCCGGACCCAGATCTGGGAGATATGCAGTATTTT.

This clonotype was counted a few times. The chain couples TRBV6-4 to TRBJ1-6; 9 bases map to TRBD1. Unmatched junction bases numbered 5, after V lost 6 bases and J lost 8 bases. Germline lookup yields CDR1 MRHNA and CDR2 SNTAGT. The CDR3 totals 14 residues. CDR3 in DNA: TGTGCCAGCAGGGGACAGGGTATAGATTCACCCCTCCACTTT. It is translated as CASRGQGIDSPLHF.

V and J are TRBV7-2 and TRBJ2-1, with TRBD1 matching over 12 bases. Trimming at V came to 7 bases and at J to 7 bases, leaving 8 bases not matched to a gene. This CDR3 spans 15 amino acids. The germline V gene encodes CDR1 SGHTA and CDR2 FQGNSA. CDR3 sequence: CASTSGTGGMNEQFF. The CDR3 DNA sequence: TGTGCCAGCACCTCGGGGACAGGGGGCATGAATGAGCAGTTCTTC.

The J gene is TRBJ2-3, the V gene TRBV7-6, with 14 nucleotides matching TRBD2. This CDR3 spans 15 amino acids. Germline V CDR1 and CDR2: SGHVS, FNYEAQ. After removal of 5 bases from V and 8 bases from J, the junction contained 6 bases not matched to a gene. The CDR3, as DNA: TGTGCCAGCAGCCCCCGGACTAGCGGGGGGAGTACGCAGTATTTT. Protein product: CASSPRTSGGSTQYF. The complete variable domain, with remaining parts taken from reference TRBV7-6 and TRBJ2-3, reads GAGVSQSPRYKVTKRGQDVALRCDPISGHVSLYWYRQALGQGPEFLTYFNYEAQQDKSGLPNDRFSAERPEGSISTLTIQRTEQRDSAMYRCASSPRTSGGSTQYFGPGTRLTVL.

V is TRBV2 and J is TRBJ1-6; 7 bases agree with TRBD1. V trimming: 8 bases; J trimming: 7 bases; junction bases outside the gene matches: 8. The length of the CDR3 is 14 residues. CDR1 and CDR2 (germline): SNHLY, FYNNEI. The CDR3 here is CASRRDRTNSPLHF. The CDR3 DNA reads TGTGCCAGCCGGAGGGACAGAACAAATTCACCCCTCCACTTT.